These 5 T cell receptor beta chains were all obtained from the same sample, sequenced in a study of blood T cell repertoires in COVID-19. The table came from immunoSEQ multiplex PCR; TCRdb's copy has only in-frame clones and leaves some out. The sample lists 200,000 or so clones; around 85% were seen once. Sequencing used PBMCs or T cells enriched from blood (not recorded which). The receptors shown here come from a woman between 40 and 55 years old with acute COVID-19.

The gene calls are TRBV11-3 and TRBJ2-3; 14 bases match TRBD2. CDR3 length: 17 amino acids. Trimming cost V 4 bases and J 4 bases; bases outside gene matches: 7. Germline V gene data show CDR1 as SGHNT and CDR2 as YENEEA. In DNA form, the CDR3 reads TGTGCCAGCAGCTGGACTAGCGGGGGGCACAAATCAGATACGCAGTATTTT. It codes for CASSWTSGGHKSDTQYF.

This chain links TRBV5-1 with TRBJ1-5; the D gene is possibly TRBD1 (5 bases). With 4 bases removed from V and 0 bases from J, the gap between germline ends came to 11 bases. Germline V lookup: CDR1 SGHRS, CDR2 YFSETQ. The CDR3 consists of 15 residues. For the CDR3, the DNA is TGCGCCAGCAGCCCGGGACTGAATAGCAATCAGCCCCAGCATTTT. This gives the protein CASSPGLNSNQPQHF. Combining the CDR3 with reference TRBV5-1 and TRBJ1-5 gives the whole variable domain KAGVTQTPRYLIKTRGQQVTLSCSPISGHRSVSWYQQTPGQGLQFLFEYFSETQRNKGNFPGRFSGRQFSNSRSEMNVSTLELGDSALYLCASSPGLNSNQPQHFGDGTRLSIL.

This chain uses TRBV7-9 with TRBJ2-1, with D perhaps TRBD1 (6 bases). Germline-derived CDR1 and CDR2 are SEHNR and FQNEAQ (reference sequence). The CDR3 runs to 17 residues. V gave up 2 bases and J gave up 5 bases, with 19 bases separating them. Here the CDR3 DNA reads TGTGCCAGCAGCTTATACGGCAGGGGAGAAAGGGACAATGAGCAGTTCTTC. It codes for CASSLYGRGERDNEQFF.

There are a few counts of this clone. The chain is built from TRBV7-2 and TRBJ1-6; perhaps TRBD1 as D (5 bases). The CDR3 is 15 residues long. With 2 bases removed from V and 7 bases from J, the gap between germline ends came to 12 bases. Germline V gives CDR1 SGHTA, CDR2 FQGNSA. CDR3 sequence reads: CASSLSIGGNSPLHF. DNA of the CDR3: TGTGCCAGCAGCTTATCTATTGGGGGGAATTCACCCCTCCACTTT. Together with reference TRBV7-2 and TRBJ1-6, the CDR3 gives the full variable domain: GAGVSQSPSNKVTEKGKDVELRCDPISGHTALYWYRQSLGQGLEFLIYFQGNSAPDKSGLPSDRFSAERTGGSVSTLTIQRTQQEDSAVYLCASSLSIGGNSPLHFGNGTRLTVT.

The rearrangement joins TRBV6-4 to TRBJ2-2, with D maybe TRBD2 (6 bases). This CDR3 region has 15 residues. Germline CDR1 MRHNA, CDR2 SNTAGT. V was clipped by 1 base and J by 6 bases, with 12 bases between them. In DNA form, the CDR3 reads TGTGCCAGCAGTGACTGGACTACGGGGGCCGGGGAGCTGTTTTTT. Protein: CASSDWTTGAGELFF.